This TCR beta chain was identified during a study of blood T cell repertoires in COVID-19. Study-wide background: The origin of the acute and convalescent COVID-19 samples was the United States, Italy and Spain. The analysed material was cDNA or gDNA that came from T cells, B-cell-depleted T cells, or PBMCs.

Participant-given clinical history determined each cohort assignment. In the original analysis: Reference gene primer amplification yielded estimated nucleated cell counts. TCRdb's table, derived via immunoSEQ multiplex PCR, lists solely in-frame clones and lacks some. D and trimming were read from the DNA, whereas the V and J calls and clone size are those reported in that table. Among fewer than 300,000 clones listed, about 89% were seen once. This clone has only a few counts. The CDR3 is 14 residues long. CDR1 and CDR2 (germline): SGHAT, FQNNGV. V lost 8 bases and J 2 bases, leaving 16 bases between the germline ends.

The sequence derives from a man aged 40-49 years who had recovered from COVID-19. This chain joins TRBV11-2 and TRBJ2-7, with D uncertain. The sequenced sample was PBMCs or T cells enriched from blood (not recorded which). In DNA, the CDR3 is TGTGCCAGCGGGTCTTTTGGCAGGACCTACGAGCAGTACTTC. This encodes CASGSFGRTYEQYF.